Below are 20 T cell receptor beta chains sequenced from a single sample in a study of radiotherapy plus CTLA-4 blockade in lung cancer (dated by TCRdb to the late 2010s). Libraries were constructed by the immunoSEQ multiplex PCR assay. Drawn from immuneACCESS, this table holds only the in-frame rearrangements with V and J called that TCRdb kept. Clones are partly lost; checked studies trace under half to an unresolved V gene and leave the rest unexplained. The sample table shows over 60,000 clones, and about 87% are seen once. Around 0.85% of the sample rests with the top ten. Source: peripheral blood, taken from a patient treated with radiotherapy plus ipilimumab. All receptors come from a human donor with non-small cell lung cancer who had stable disease on radiotherapy plus ipilimumab.

The gene calls are TRBV7-6 and TRBJ1-2; TRBD1 agrees at 10 bases. Unmatched junction bases numbered 2, after V lost 5 bases and J lost 2 bases. This CDR3 region has 14 residues. CDR1 and CDR2 (germline): SGHVS, FNYEAQ. The CDR3 reads CASSPGQGNYGYTF. As DNA, the CDR3 is TGTGCCAGCAGCCCGGGACAGGGGAACTATGGCTACACCTTC.

This chain uses TRBV5-1 with TRBJ1-5; D ambiguous. Trimming took off 0 bases at V and 5 bases at J, with 6 bases between the two ends. Per germline, CDR1 SGHRS and CDR2 YFSETQ. This CDR3 has 13 residues. CDR3 sequence: CASSLGGDQPQHF. The DNA for the CDR3 is TGCGCCAGCAGCTTGGGCGGGGATCAGCCCCAGCATTTT.

This clone was found once. The chain joins TRBV6-6 to TRBJ1-5, with TRBD1 as a possible D gene (5 bases). The germline V gene encodes CDR1 MNHNY and CDR2 SVGAGI (reference sequence). This CDR3 is built from 12 residues. The germline V and J ends were trimmed by 6 bases and 5 bases, with 8 bases remaining between them. The CDR3 sequence is CASRGGDQPQHF. CDR3 coding DNA: TGTGCCAGCAGGGGGGGAGATCAGCCCCAGCATTTT.

V usage is TRBV28 and J usage is TRBJ1-2; a weak D match, TRBD1 (6 bases). V lost 2 bases and J lost 2, with 15 bases in between. Germline lookup yields CDR1 MDHEN and CDR2 SYDVKM. The CDR3 totals 16 residues. CDR3 bases: TGTGCCAGCAGTTTAGGGGCACAGGGATCGAACTATGGCTACACCTTC. Its translation: CASSLGAQGSNYGYTF.

The genes are TRBV9 and TRBJ2-3, with 15 bases identical to TRBD2. The ends lost 0 bases at V and 1 base at J; junction bases unmatched: 0. Germline CDR1 SGDLS, CDR2 YYNGEE. CDR3 length: 17 amino acids. The CDR3 coding sequence is TGTGCCAGCAGCGTAGGGACTAGCGGGAGGGGCACAGATACGCAGTATTTT. It translates to CASSVGTSGRGTDTQYF.

This clone was detected once. J is TRBJ2-7 and V is TRBV20-1, with D uncertain. V was trimmed by 3 bases and J by 7 bases, leaving 7 bases between them. From germline, CDR1 is DFQATT and CDR2 SNEGSKA (reference sequence). The CDR3 totals 10 residues. The CDR3 loop reads CSASYGEQYF. CDR3 in DNA: TGCAGTGCTAGTTACGGGGAGCAGTACTTC.

The chain joins TRBV28 to TRBJ1-2, with TRBD1 identical over 9 bases. Germline-derived CDR1 and CDR2 are MDHEN and SYDVKM. The ends lost 7 bases at V and 4 bases at J; junction bases unmatched: 7. This CDR3 contains 14 residues. The CDR3 is CASTYMTGGYGYTF. CDR3 DNA sequence: TGTGCCAGCACCTATATGACAGGGGGCTATGGCTACACCTTC.

This clone was observed a few times. V and J are TRBV7-9 and TRBJ2-1; TRBD2 aligns across 11 bases. V shed 5 bases, J shed 0 bases, and the junction held 9 bases outside the gene matches. CDR1 and CDR2 (germline): SEHNR, FQNEAQ (reference sequence). This CDR3 comprises 18 residues. For the CDR3, the DNA is TGTGCCAGCAGCGGCGGACTAGCGGGTCTTAGCTCCTACAATGAGCAGTTCTTC. Translation gives CASSGGLAGLSSYNEQFF.

This chain connects TRBV6-5 to TRBJ2-7; no clear D. Trimming stripped 6 bases from V and 0 bases from J, with 15 bases between. CDR1 MNHEY and CDR2 SVGAGI come from the germline V gene. The CDR3 has 15 residues. In DNA form, the CDR3 reads TGTGCCAGCAGCGGGCCCCTCAGGAGCTCCTACGAGCAGTACTTC. It yields the protein CASSGPLRSSYEQYF.

The CDR3 is CASSYPGVHTQYF. DNA of the CDR3: TGTGCCAGCAGTTACCCGGGGGTTCATACGCAGTATTTT. J is TRBJ2-3 and V is TRBV6-5; D is possibly TRBD2 (6 bases). The CDR3 extends over 13 amino acids. Germline CDR1 is MNHEY and CDR2 is SVGAGI. V was clipped by 2 bases and J by 7 bases, with 10 bases between them.

This clone was recorded a few times. V and J are TRBV7-9 and TRBJ1-1, with D perhaps matching TRBD1 (5 bases). In germline, CDR1 is SEHNR, CDR2 FQNEAQ (reference sequence). This CDR3 spans 12 amino acids. V dropped 3 bases and J dropped 7 bases, with 9 bases sitting between them. The CDR3 DNA reads TGTGCCAGCAGCTTCGGGACGGTTGAAGCTTTCTTT. It is translated as CASSFGTVEAFF.

The chain is built from TRBV29-1 and TRBJ2-7, with 8 bases matching TRBD1. The CDR3 spans 13 residues. Germline V lookup: CDR1 SQVTM, CDR2 ANQGSEA. Trimming cost V 4 bases and J 7 bases; bases outside gene matches: 9. CDR3 sequence reads: CSVAGQGAGEQYF. The CDR3 DNA reads TGCAGCGTTGCAGGGCAGGGGGCAGGAGAGCAGTACTTC.

In its sample, this clone was seen a few times. The CDR3 sequence: CASSPSGEQFF. Here the CDR3 DNA reads TGTGCCAGCAGCCCTAGCGGAGAGCAGTTCTTC. The chain uses TRBV16 and TRBJ2-1, with 7 bases fitting TRBD2. Looked up from germline, CDR1 is KGHSY and CDR2 is FQNENV. This CDR3 region has 11 residues. Trimming took 4 bases from V and 10 from J; bases not matched to a gene: 1.

The chain joins TRBV30 to TRBJ1-2; TRBD1 matches 7 bases. The trim removed 2 bases at V and 4 bases at J, leaving 4 bases unmatched. The CDR3 has 13 amino acids. Germline V lookup: CDR1 GTSNPN, CDR2 SVGIG (reference sequence). The CDR3 DNA follows: TGTGCCTGGAGTTCCGGGACAGCCTATGGCTACACCTTC. As protein: CAWSSGTAYGYTF.

The chain carries TRBV6-4 and TRBJ2-1; perhaps TRBD2 as D (7 bases). V gave up 3 bases and J gave up 10 bases, with 13 bases separating them. The germline CDR1 and CDR2 sequences are MRHNA and SNTAGT. There are 13 residues in the CDR3. This chain's CDR3 is CASSEGGGLEQFF. In nucleotides, the CDR3 is TGTGCCAGCAGTGAAGGGGGGGGACTAGAGCAGTTCTTC.

This clone showed up just once. The rearrangement uses TRBV27 and TRBJ1-2; tentatively, D is TRBD1 (6 bases). The CDR3 runs to 14 residues. The germline gives CDR1 MNHEY, CDR2 SMNVEV (reference sequence). Trimming removed 2 bases at V and 7 bases at J, with 14 bases between. CDR3 DNA: TGTGCCAGCAGTTTAACCGAAGCGGGGGCTGGCTACACCTTC. This translates into CASSLTEAGAGYTF.

The genes are TRBV29-1 and TRBJ2-3; no reliable D call. V was trimmed by 5 bases and J by 4 bases, leaving 10 bases between them. The CDR3 has 12 amino acids. The germline V gene has CDR1 SQVTM and CDR2 ANQGSEA. The CDR3 region has the DNA TGCAGCGTTCGAATAACCCCAGATACGCAGTATTTT. Protein: CSVRITPDTQYF.

V is TRBV10-3 and J is TRBJ1-1, with D unresolved. This CDR3 region has 14 residues. Germline V gene data show CDR1 as ENHRY and CDR2 as SYGVKD. Trimming took off 5 bases at V and 1 base at J, with 11 bases between the two ends. CDR3 sequence (DNA): TGTGCCATCAGTATCGACGGACGGAACACTGAAGCTTTCTTT. As protein: CAISIDGRNTEAFF.

Worth noting for this clone: The germline gene is not matched at one end of the junction; a read error may be the cause. The rearrangement joins TRBV7-8 to TRBJ1-1; no reliable D call. This CDR3 contains 13 residues. From germline, CDR1 is SGHVS and CDR2 FQNEAQ. CDR3 loop: CASSFGRSTEVFF. In nucleotides, the CDR3 is TGTGCCAGCAGCTTCGGAAGATCCACTGAAGTTTTCTTT.

The chain has TRBV7-3 and TRBJ2-1, with TRBD2 identical over 8 bases. CDR3 length: 14 amino acids. J gave up 7 bases and V 5 bases, and 7 bases lay outside the gene matches. The germline V gene encodes CDR1 SGHTA and CDR2 FQGTGA. CDR3 loop: CASSRGLARNEQFF. The CDR3 DNA is TGTGCCAGCAGCCGCGGACTAGCTAGAAATGAGCAGTTCTTC. Full variable domain (remainder filled in from reference TRBV7-3 and TRBJ2-1): GAGVSQTPSNKVTEKGKYVELRCDPISGHTALYWYRQSLGQGPEFLIYFQGTGAADDSGLPNDRFFAVRPEGSVSTLKIQRTERGDSAVYLCASSRGLARNEQFFGPGTRLTVL.